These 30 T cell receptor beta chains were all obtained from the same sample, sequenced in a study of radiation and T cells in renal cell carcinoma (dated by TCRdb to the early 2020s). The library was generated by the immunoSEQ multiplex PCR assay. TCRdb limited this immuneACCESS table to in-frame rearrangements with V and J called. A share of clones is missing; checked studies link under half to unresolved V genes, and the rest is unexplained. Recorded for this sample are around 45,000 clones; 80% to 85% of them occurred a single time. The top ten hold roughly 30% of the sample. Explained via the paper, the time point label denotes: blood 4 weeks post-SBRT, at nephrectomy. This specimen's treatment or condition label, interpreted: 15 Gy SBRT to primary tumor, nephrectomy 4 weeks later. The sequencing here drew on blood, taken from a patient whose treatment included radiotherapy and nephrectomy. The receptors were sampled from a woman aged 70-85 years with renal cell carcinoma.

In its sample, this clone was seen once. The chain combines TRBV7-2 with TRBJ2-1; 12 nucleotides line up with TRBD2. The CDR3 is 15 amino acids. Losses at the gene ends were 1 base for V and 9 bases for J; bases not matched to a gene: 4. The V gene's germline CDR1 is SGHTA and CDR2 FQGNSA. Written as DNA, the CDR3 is TGTGCCAGCAGCTTAGGACTAGCGGGAGTGGGTGAGCAGTTCTTC. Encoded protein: CASSLGLAGVGEQFF.

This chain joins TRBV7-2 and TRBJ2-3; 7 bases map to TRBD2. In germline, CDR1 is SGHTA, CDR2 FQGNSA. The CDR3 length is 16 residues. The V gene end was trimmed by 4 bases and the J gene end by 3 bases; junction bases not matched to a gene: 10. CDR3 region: CASSWRLTGGTDTQYF. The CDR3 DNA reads TGTGCCAGCAGCTGGCGGCTTACGGGAGGTACAGATACGCAGTATTTT.

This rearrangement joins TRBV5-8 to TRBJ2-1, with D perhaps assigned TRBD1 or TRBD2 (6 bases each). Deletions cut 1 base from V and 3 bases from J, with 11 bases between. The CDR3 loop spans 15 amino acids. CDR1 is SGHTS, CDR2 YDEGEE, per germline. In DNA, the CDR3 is TGTGCCAGCAGCTTGAGGGGGGCAGGCTACAATGAGCAGTTCTTC. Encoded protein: CASSLRGAGYNEQFF.

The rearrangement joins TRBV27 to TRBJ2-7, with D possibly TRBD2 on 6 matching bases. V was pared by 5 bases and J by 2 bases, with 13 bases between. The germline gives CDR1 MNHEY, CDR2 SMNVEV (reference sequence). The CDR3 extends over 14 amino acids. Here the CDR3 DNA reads TGTGCCAGCAGTCTAGCGTTCCCCCCCTACGAGCAGTACTTC. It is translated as CASSLAFPPYEQYF.

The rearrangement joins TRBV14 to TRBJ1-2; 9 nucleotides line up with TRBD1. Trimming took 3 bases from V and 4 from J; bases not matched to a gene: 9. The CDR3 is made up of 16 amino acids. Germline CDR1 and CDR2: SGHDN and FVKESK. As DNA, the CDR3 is TGTGCCAGCAGCCATTTACAGGGGGCCGCTTTCTATGGCTACACCTTC. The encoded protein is CASSHLQGAAFYGYTF.

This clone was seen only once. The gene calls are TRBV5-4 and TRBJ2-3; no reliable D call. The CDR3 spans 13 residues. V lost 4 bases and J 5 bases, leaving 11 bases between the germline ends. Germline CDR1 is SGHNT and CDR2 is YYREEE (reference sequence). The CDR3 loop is CASSLYSGDTQYF. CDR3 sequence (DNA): TGTGCCAGCAGCCTTTACTCAGGAGATACGCAGTATTTT.

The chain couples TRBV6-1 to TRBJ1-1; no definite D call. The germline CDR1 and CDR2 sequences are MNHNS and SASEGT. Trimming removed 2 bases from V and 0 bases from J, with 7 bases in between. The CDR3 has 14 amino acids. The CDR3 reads CASSEQALNTEAFF. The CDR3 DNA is TGTGCCAGCAGTGAACAGGCTTTGAACACTGAAGCTTTCTTT.

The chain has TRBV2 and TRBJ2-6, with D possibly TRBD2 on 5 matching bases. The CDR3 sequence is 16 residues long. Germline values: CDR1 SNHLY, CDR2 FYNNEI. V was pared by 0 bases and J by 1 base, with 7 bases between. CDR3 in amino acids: CASSEARGSGANVLTF. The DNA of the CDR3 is TGTGCCAGCAGTGAAGCACGGGGTTCTGGGGCCAACGTCCTGACTTTC.

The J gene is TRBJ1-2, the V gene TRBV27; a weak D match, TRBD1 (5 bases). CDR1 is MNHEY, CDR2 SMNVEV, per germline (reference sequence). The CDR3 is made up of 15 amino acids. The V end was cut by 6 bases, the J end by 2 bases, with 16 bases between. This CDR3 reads CASSPGAGGNYGYTF. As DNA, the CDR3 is TGTGCCAGCAGCCCCGGGGCCGGGGGGAACTATGGCTACACCTTC.

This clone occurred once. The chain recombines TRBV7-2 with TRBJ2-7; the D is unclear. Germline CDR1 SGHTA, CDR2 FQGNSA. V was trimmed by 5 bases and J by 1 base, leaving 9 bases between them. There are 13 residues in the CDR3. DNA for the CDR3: TGTGCCAGCAGCCGCCGAATATCCTACGAGCAGTACTTC. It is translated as CASSRRISYEQYF. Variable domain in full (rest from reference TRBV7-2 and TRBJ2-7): GAGVSQSPSNKVTEKGKDVELRCDPISGHTALYWYRQSLGQGLEFLIYFQGNSAPDKSGLPSDRFSAERTGGSVSTLTIQRTQQEDSAVYLCASSRRISYEQYFGPGTRLTVT.

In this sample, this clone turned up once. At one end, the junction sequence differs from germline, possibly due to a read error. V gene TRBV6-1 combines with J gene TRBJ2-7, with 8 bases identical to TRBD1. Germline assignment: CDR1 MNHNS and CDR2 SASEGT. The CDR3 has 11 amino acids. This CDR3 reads CASSDGDRPLF. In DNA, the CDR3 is TGTGCCAGCAGTGATGGGGACAGGCCTTTGTTC.

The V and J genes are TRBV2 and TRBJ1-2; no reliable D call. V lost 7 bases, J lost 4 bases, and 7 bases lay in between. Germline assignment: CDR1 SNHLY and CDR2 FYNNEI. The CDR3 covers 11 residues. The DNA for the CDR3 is TGTGCCAGCACAGGTTTCTATGGCTACACCTTC. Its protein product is CASTGFYGYTF.

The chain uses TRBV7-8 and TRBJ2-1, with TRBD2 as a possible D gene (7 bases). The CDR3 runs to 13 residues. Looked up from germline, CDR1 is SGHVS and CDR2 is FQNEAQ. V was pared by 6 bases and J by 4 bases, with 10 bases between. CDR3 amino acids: CASRGGPYNEQFF. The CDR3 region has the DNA TGTGCCAGCAGGGGGGGGCCGTACAATGAGCAGTTCTTC. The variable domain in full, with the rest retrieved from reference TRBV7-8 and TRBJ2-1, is GAGVSQSPRYKVAKRGQDVALRCDPISGHVSLFWYQQALGQGPEFLTYFQNEAQLDKSGLPSDRFFAERPEGSVSTLKIQRTQQEDSAVYLCASRGGPYNEQFFGPGTRLTVL.

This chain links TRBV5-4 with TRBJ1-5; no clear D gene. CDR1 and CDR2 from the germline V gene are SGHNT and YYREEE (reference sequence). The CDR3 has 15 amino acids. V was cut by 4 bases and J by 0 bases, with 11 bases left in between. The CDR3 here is CASSPGEGSNQPQHF. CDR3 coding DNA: TGTGCCAGCAGCCCCGGTGAGGGTAGCAATCAGCCCCAGCATTTT.

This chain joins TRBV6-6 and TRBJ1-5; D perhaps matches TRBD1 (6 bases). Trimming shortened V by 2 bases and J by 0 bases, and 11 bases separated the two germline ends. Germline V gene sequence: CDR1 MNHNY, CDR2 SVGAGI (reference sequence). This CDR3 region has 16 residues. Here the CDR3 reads CASSYEGQLSNQPQHF. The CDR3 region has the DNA TGTGCCAGCAGTTACGAAGGACAGCTTAGCAATCAGCCCCAGCATTTT.

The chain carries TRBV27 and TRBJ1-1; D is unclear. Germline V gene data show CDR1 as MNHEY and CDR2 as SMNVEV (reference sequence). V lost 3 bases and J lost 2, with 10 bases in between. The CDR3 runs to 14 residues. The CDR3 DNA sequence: TGTGCCAGCAGTTTCATAGGATTTAACACTGAAGCTTTCTTT. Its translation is CASSFIGFNTEAFF.

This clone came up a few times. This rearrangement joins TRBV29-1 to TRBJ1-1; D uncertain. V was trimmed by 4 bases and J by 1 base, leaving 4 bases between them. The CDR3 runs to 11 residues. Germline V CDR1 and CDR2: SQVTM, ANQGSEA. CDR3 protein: CSVVPNTEAFF. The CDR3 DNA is TGCAGCGTTGTGCCGAACACTGAAGCTTTCTTT.

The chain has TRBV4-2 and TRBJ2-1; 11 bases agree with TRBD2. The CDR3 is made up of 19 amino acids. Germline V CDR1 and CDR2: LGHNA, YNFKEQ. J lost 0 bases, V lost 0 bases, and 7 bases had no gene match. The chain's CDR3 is CASSQEPGSGRASYNEQFF. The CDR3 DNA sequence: TGTGCCAGCAGCCAAGAGCCGGGTAGCGGGAGGGCCTCCTACAATGAGCAGTTCTTC.

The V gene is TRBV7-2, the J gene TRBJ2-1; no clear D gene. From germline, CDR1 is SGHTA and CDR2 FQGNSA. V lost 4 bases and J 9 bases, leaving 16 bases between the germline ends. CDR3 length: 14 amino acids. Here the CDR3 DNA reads TGTGCCAGCAGCTATAACATGGGCTCTGGTGAGCAGTTCTTC. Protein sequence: CASSYNMGSGEQFF.

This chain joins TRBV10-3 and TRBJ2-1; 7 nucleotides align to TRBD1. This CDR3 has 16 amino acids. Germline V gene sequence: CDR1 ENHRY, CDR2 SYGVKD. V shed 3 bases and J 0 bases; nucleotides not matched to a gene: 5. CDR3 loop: CAISETGESSYNEQFF. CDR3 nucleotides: TGTGCCATCAGTGAAACAGGGGAAAGCTCCTACAATGAGCAGTTCTTC.

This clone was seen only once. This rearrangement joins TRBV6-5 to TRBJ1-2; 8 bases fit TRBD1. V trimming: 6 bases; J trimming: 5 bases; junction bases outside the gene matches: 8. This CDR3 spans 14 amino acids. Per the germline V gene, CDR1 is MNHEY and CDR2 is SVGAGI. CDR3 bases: TGTGCCAGCAGGCGCAGGGGGCCCCGGTATGGCTACACCTTC. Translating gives CASRRRGPRYGYTF.

The CDR3 DNA sequence: TGTGCCAGCAGCGCAACAGGGTTAGAGACCCAGTACTTC. This gives the protein CASSATGLETQYF. This chain connects TRBV7-9 to TRBJ2-5; D possibly corresponds to TRBD1 (6 bases). CDR1 and CDR2 (germline): SEHNR, FQNEAQ (reference sequence). The CDR3 has 13 amino acids. Trimming cost V 5 bases and J 4 bases, with 11 bases left between them.

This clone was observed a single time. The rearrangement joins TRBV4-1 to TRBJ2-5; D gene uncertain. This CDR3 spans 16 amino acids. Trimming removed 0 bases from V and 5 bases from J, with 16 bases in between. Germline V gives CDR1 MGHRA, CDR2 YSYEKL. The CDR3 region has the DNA TGCGCCAGCAGCCAAGAATTCGCGGAATTTTTGGAGACCCAGTACTTC. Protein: CASSQEFAEFLETQYF.

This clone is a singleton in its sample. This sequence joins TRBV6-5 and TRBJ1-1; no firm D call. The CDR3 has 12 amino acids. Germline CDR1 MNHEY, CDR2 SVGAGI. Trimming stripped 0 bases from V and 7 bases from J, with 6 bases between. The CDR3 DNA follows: TGTGCCAGCAGTTACTCGACGGATGAAGCTTTCTTT. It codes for CASSYSTDEAFF.

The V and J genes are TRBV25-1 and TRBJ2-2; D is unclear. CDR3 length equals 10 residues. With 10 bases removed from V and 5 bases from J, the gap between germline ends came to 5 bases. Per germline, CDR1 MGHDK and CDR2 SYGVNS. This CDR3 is CATGTGELFF. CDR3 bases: TGTGCCACCGGGACCGGGGAGCTGTTTTTT.

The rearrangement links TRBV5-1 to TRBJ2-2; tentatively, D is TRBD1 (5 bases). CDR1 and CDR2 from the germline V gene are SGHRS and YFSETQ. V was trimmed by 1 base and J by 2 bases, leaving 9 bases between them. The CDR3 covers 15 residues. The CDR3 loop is CASSLKQANTGELFF. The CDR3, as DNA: TGCGCCAGCAGCTTGAAACAGGCTAACACCGGGGAGCTGTTTTTT.

The CDR3 bases are TGTGCCAGCAGCCCCGGAGCCTACGAGCAGTACTTC. Amino acid sequence: CASSPGAYEQYF. The chain joins TRBV6-6 to TRBJ2-7, with D unresolved. The CDR3 is made up of 12 amino acids. V dropped 6 bases and J dropped 2 bases, with 8 bases sitting between them. The germline CDR1 and CDR2 sequences are MNHNY and SVGAGI (reference sequence).

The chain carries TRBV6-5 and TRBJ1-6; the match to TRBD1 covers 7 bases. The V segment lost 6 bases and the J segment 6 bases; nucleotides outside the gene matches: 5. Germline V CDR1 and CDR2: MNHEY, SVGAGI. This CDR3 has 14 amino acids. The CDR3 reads CASRGQILNSPLHF. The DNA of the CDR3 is TGTGCCAGCAGGGGACAGATCCTTAATTCACCCCTCCACTTT.

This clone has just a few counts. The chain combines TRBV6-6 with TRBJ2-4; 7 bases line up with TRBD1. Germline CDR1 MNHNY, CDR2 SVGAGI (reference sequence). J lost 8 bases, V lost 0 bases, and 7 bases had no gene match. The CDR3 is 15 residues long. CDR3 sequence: CASSYSGGQLDIQYF. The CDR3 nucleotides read TGTGCCAGCAGTTACTCAGGGGGACAGCTGGACATTCAGTACTTC.

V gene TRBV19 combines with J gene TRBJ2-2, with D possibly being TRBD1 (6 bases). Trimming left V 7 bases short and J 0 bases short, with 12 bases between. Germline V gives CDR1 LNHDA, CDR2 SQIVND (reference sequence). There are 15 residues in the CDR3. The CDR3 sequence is CASTPGTTNTGELFF. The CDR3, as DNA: TGTGCCAGTACCCCCGGGACAACGAACACCGGGGAGCTGTTTTTT. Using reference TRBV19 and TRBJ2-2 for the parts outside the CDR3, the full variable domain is DGGITQSPKYLFRKEGQNVTLSCEQNLNHDAMYWYRQDPGQGLRLIYYSQIVNDFQKGDIAEGYSVSREKKESFPLTVTSAQKNPTAFYLCASTPGTTNTGELFFGEGSRLTVL.